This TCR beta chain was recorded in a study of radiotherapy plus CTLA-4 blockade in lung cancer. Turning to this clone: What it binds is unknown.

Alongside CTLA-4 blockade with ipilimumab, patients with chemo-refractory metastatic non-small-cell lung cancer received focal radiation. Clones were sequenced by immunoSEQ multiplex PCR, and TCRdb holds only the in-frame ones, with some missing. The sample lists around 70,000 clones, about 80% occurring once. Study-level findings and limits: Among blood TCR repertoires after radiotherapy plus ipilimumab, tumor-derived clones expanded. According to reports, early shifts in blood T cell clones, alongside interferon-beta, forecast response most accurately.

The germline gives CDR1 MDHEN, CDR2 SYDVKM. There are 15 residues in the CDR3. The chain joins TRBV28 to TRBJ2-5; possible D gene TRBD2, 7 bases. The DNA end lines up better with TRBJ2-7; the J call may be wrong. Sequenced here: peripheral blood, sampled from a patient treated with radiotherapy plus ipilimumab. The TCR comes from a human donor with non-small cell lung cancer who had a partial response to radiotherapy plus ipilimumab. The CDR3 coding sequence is TGTGCCAGCACCCGGGGGAGGGGGAATACCTACGAGCAGTACTTC. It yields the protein CASTRGRGNTYEQYF.